This paragraph reports one T cell receptor beta chain. The data derive from a study of shared clonotypes between healthy human individuals. V was clipped by 1 base and J by 3 bases, with 9 bases between them. Germline loops: CDR1 SGHAT, CDR2 FQNNGV. There are 14 residues in the CDR3. Original analysis: Filtering differed, since immunoSEQ gave only junction sequences and no quality scores. Only in-frame clones appear in the TCRdb table, and some are missing; sequencing was by immunoSEQ multiplex PCR. The V and J calls and the clone size are those of that table, but D and trimming were determined from the DNA. The sample consists of about 680,000 clones, approximately 79% of them appearing once.

The origin of this receptor is a woman under 40 in good health. The sample consisted of memory CD4+ T cells sorted from blood. Sample subset: CD45RA-negative fraction. The gene calls are TRBV11-2 and TRBJ1-2; D is unclear. The CDR3 nucleotides are TGTGCCAGCAGCTTAGCGGGAGAAGACTATGGCTACACCTTC. It is translated as CASSLAGEDYGYTF.